Listed below are T cell receptor beta chains from one sample, sequenced in a study of breast tumors, draining lymph nodes, adjacent tissues. TCRdb reprocessed the multiplex PCR reads with MiXCR, giving one entry per CDR3 protein. The sample has about 200,000 distinct CDR3 sequences; around 34% are singletons. The sample comprised axillary lymph node tissue. The receptors stem from a female donor with breast cancer. Some clones in this sample may be carry-over from other donors' samples. CDR3s include the opening cysteine and the closing phenylalanine or tryptophan. Fields, in order: V gene, J gene, CDR3 protein.

V: TRBV3-1
J: TRBJ1-2
CDR3: CASSQGVGYGYTF

V: TRBV9
J: TRBJ1-1
CDR3: CASSVGAAGTEAFF

V: TRBV5-4
J: TRBJ2-5
CDR3: CASSLYRGVQETQYF

V: TRBV6-5
J: TRBJ2-7
CDR3: CASSPDLQVGNVYEQYF

V: TRBV5-1
J: TRBJ1-4
CDR3: CASSLKGNTTNEKLFF

V: TRBV24-1
J: TRBJ2-5
CDR3: CATSVTGGGETQYF

V: TRBV7-9
J: TRBJ2-5
CDR3: CASSLGTGGTQYF

V: TRBV6-5
J: TRBJ1-4
CDR3: CASTQPPGQGDEKLFF

V: TRBV19
J: TRBJ1-2
CDR3: CASTPDRGTNYGYTF

V: TRBV20-1
J: TRBJ2-1
CDR3: CSARSLGLAGSEQFF

V: TRBV25-1
J: TRBJ1-2
CDR3: CASSGVAGLGYTF

V: TRBV5-6
J: TRBJ2-1
CDR3: CASSLERVAVSSYNEQFF

V: TRBV20-1
J: TRBJ1-4
CDR3: CSARGGGNEKLFF

V: TRBV10-3
J: TRBJ1-5
CDR3: CAISKVGNQPQHF

V: TRBV4-2
J: TRBJ2-5
CDR3: CASSQAPGGDQETQYF

V: TRBV9
J: TRBJ1-2
CDR3: CASSPQGSYGYTF

V: TRBV11-2
J: TRBJ2-1
CDR3: CASSFTSSGGPNEQFF

V: TRBV7-8
J: TRBJ1-5
CDR3: CASSLSVSNQPQHF

V: TRBV7-2
J: TRBJ2-5
CDR3: CASSLSSGGREAQHF

V: TRBV3-2
J: TRBJ2-7
CDR3: CASSQDIGSGSYEQYF